This passage covers 27 T cell receptor beta chains from one sample sequenced in a study of radiotherapy plus CTLA-4 blockade in lung cancer listed by TCRdb under 2018. The library was produced with the immunoSEQ multiplex PCR assay. TCRdb's version of the immuneACCESS table is confined to in-frame rearrangements and falls short of the full clone set. An unresolved V gene accounts for under half of the shortfall where checked; the remainder is of unknown origin. The sample table holds 100,000 to 150,000 clones, of which 85% to 90% were seen once. Under 8% of the sample is taken by the ten largest. The sample here was peripheral blood, taken from a patient treated with radiotherapy plus ipilimumab. The receptors shown here come from a human donor with non-small cell lung cancer that progressed on radiotherapy plus ipilimumab.

The chain employs TRBV19 and TRBJ1-2, with D hard to call. This CDR3 is built from 14 residues. Germline assignment: CDR1 LNHDA and CDR2 SQIVND (reference sequence). Deletions cut 5 bases from V and 6 bases from J, with 16 bases between. The CDR3 sequence: CASSSTGDLDGYTF. CDR3 bases: TGTGCCAGTAGTTCTACGGGAGACTTAGATGGCTACACCTTC.

This clone was seen a few times. The gene calls are TRBV5-1 and TRBJ1-1; the D is unclear. V was cut by 2 bases and J by 6 bases, with 14 bases left in between. Germline loops: CDR1 SGHRS, CDR2 YFSETQ. The CDR3 is 14 residues long. The CDR3 is CASSFGGFAAEAFF. The CDR3 DNA is TGCGCCAGCAGCTTCGGCGGGTTTGCCGCTGAAGCTTTCTTT.

The table lists this clone with a few counts. CDR3 coding DNA: TGTGCCAGCAGCTTAGACGGAATGAACACTGAAGCTTTCTTT. Translation gives CASSLDGMNTEAFF. The chain joins TRBV7-9 to TRBJ1-1, with D hard to call. CDR1 is SEHNR, CDR2 FQNEAQ, per germline (reference sequence). The CDR3 has 14 residues. Trimming took 1 base from V and 0 from J, leaving 6 bases between them.

The rearrangement links TRBV15 to TRBJ1-1; no clear D gene. This CDR3 region has 13 residues. Trimming left V 5 bases short and J 0 bases short, with 7 bases between. Germline values: CDR1 LNHNV, CDR2 YYDKDF (reference sequence). This chain's CDR3 is CATSLRVNTEAFF. The CDR3 DNA is TGTGCCACCAGCTTAAGGGTGAACACTGAAGCTTTCTTT.

V gene TRBV5-1 combines with J gene TRBJ2-1, with D perhaps given as TRBD1 or TRBD2 (5 bases each). The V end lost 2 bases, the J end lost 6 bases, and 9 bases lay between the germline ends. The CDR3 loop spans 13 amino acids. Germline V gives CDR1 SGHRS, CDR2 YFSETQ. The CDR3 is CASSFGTSNEQFF. CDR3 DNA sequence: TGCGCCAGCAGCTTCGGGACCTCCAATGAGCAGTTCTTC. The full variable domain, completed using reference TRBV5-1 and TRBJ2-1, is KAGVTQTPRYLIKTRGQQVTLSCSPISGHRSVSWYQQTPGQGLQFLFEYFSETQRNKGNFPGRFSGRQFSNSRSEMNVSTLELGDSALYLCASSFGTSNEQFFGPGTRLTVL.

This sequence joins TRBV18 and TRBJ2-7, with D possibly being TRBD2 (6 bases). V shed 2 bases and J shed 3 bases, with 8 bases lying between them. Germline-derived CDR1 and CDR2 are KGHSH and LQKENI. This CDR3 comprises 13 residues. The DNA for the CDR3 is TGTGCCAGCTCACCAGTCGGGGGCTACGAGCAGTACTTC. This sequence encodes CASSPVGGYEQYF.

This chain connects TRBV11-1 to TRBJ2-7, with TRBD2 matching over 12 bases. Germline V gene sequence: CDR1 SGHAT, CDR2 FQDESV (reference sequence). Losses at the gene ends were 5 bases for V and 1 base for J; bases not matched to a gene: 3. CDR3 length equals 15 residues. The CDR3 sequence: CASSQLAGGSYEQYF. CDR3 nucleotide sequence: TGTGCCAGCAGCCAACTAGCGGGAGGTTCCTACGAGCAGTACTTC.

V and J are TRBV30 and TRBJ2-1, with D uncertain. The ends were cut back, 0 bases at V and 7 bases at J, with 10 bases in the middle. CDR3 size: 13 residues. Looked up from germline, CDR1 is GTSNPN and CDR2 is SVGIG (reference sequence). The CDR3 nucleotides read TGTGCCTGGAGTGTACTCAGCCAAAATGAGCAGTTCTTC. Translated, it gives CAWSVLSQNEQFF.

V is TRBV9 and J is TRBJ2-1; 9 bases agree with TRBD1. Germline CDR1 SGDLS, CDR2 YYNGEE. The CDR3 is 15 amino acids. The V and J ends lost 4 bases and 9 bases, in that order; junction bases with no gene match: 11. For the CDR3, the DNA is TGTGCCAGCAGCCCCCGGGACAGGGTATTTGGTGAGCAGTTCTTC. Its translation is CASSPRDRVFGEQFF.

The chain has TRBV7-9 and TRBJ2-5; 9 bases are a match to TRBD1. The germline V gene has CDR1 SEHNR and CDR2 FQNEAQ (reference sequence). There are 16 residues in the CDR3. V lost 0 bases and J lost 6; bases outside the gene matches: 8. The CDR3 bases are TGTGCCAGCAGCTTAGCGGGGACAGGGTACGGAAAGACCCAGTACTTC. Its translation is CASSLAGTGYGKTQYF.

The chain has TRBV19 and TRBJ1-4; weak D call: TRBD1 (5 bases). Trimming removed 6 bases from V and 5 bases from J, with 16 bases in between. The CDR3 sequence is 15 residues long. CDR1 is LNHDA and CDR2 is SQIVND in the germline V gene (reference sequence). The CDR3, as DNA: TGTGCCAGTAGCGATCGGGACGACGAAAATGAAAAACTGTTTTTT. Translation gives CASSDRDDENEKLFF.

This clone was recorded only once. This chain links TRBV6-1 with TRBJ2-1; unclear D gene. Trimming took 2 bases from V and 13 from J, leaving 12 bases between them. CDR3 length: 12 residues. Germline V lookup: CDR1 MNHNS, CDR2 SASEGT. CDR3 DNA sequence: TGTGCCAGCAGTGAATTGGGATCACTCCAGTTCTTC. This gives the protein CASSELGSLQFF.

Notes on this clone: The identical CDR3 is also encoded by other nucleotide sequences in the sample. V and J are TRBV4-1 and TRBJ2-1; D may be TRBD1 (5 bases). The CDR3 spans 15 residues. Looked up from germline, CDR1 is MGHRA and CDR2 is YSYEKL. The V gene lost 1 base and the J gene lost 4 bases, with 11 bases spanning the gap. The CDR3 loop reads CASSQGQGTYNEQFF. Here the CDR3 DNA reads TGCGCCAGCAGCCAAGGGCAGGGTACATACAATGAGCAGTTCTTC.

The chain carries TRBV6-1 and TRBJ1-5; the match to TRBD1 covers 8 bases. Germline V lookup: CDR1 MNHNS, CDR2 SASEGT. V shed 7 bases, J shed 6 bases, and the junction held 11 bases outside the gene matches. The CDR3 has 15 amino acids. CDR3: CASTEGRDRSQPQHF. Written as DNA, the CDR3 is TGTGCCAGCACCGAAGGCAGGGACAGGAGTCAGCCCCAGCATTTT.

In regard to this clone: The junction does not match germline at one end; this may be a read error. CDR3 in DNA: TGTGCCAGCAGTTTAAAGGGAGGTCTCACCTCTAGCGTTTCCTACAATGAGCAGTTCTTC. Translation gives CASSLKGGLTSSVSYNEQFF. This chain joins TRBV7-3 and TRBJ2-1, with a possible D match to TRBD2 (6 bases). This CDR3 region has 20 residues. Germline V gene lookup returns CDR1 SGHTA and CDR2 FQGTGA.

This chain links TRBV11-3 with TRBJ1-5, with D hard to call. CDR1 SGHNT and CDR2 YENEEA come from the germline V gene. The length of the CDR3 is 13 residues. V was pared by 1 base and J by 4 bases, with 5 bases between. CDR3 in DNA: TGTGCCAGCAGCTTAGGCCGGAATCAGCCCCAGCATTTT. It translates to CASSLGRNQPQHF.

The gene calls are TRBV9 and TRBJ1-1; 11 positions agree with TRBD1. CDR3 size: 16 residues. V lost 2 bases, J lost 2 bases, and 5 bases stayed unmatched. Germline V lookup: CDR1 SGDLS, CDR2 YYNGEE. CDR3 protein: CASSVGTGGVNTEAFF. CDR3 DNA sequence: TGTGCCAGCAGCGTCGGGACAGGGGGAGTAAACACTGAAGCTTTCTTT.

V gene TRBV7-8 combines with J gene TRBJ2-1; possibly TRBD2 for D (5 bases). The germline V gene encodes CDR1 SGHVS and CDR2 FQNEAQ. Trimming took 5 bases from V and 3 from J, leaving 17 bases between them. The length of the CDR3 is 16 residues. The CDR3 bases are TGTGCCAGCAGCCGTACCCGGGAATTTCGCTACAATGAGCAGTTCTTC. Its translation is CASSRTREFRYNEQFF.

The J gene is TRBJ2-5, the V gene TRBV7-9, with 7 bases aligning to TRBD2. Germline-derived CDR1 and CDR2 are SEHNR and FQNEAQ (reference sequence). This CDR3 is built from 14 residues. V dropped 1 base and J dropped 5; count of bases not matched to a gene: 4. CDR3 bases: TGTGCCAGCAGCTTAGGGATTAGCGGGGAGACCCAGTACTTC. Residues: CASSLGISGETQYF.

The genes are TRBV7-2 and TRBJ2-7; maybe TRBD2 (6 bases). This CDR3 region has 14 residues. Germline V CDR1 and CDR2: SGHTA, FQGNSA. The V gene lost 7 bases and the J gene lost 2 bases, with 15 bases spanning the gap. Here the CDR3 reads CASTRRGLTYEQYF. CDR3 nucleotide sequence: TGTGCCAGCACCCGTCGCGGACTAACCTACGAGCAGTACTTC.

The V and J genes are TRBV5-6 and TRBJ2-1, with D uncertain. This CDR3 contains 12 residues. From germline, CDR1 is SGHDT and CDR2 YYEEEE. Trimming cost V 1 base and J 7 bases, with 6 bases left between them. The CDR3 region is CASSLIVNEQFF. DNA of the CDR3: TGTGCCAGCAGCTTGATAGTTAATGAGCAGTTCTTC.

The chain employs TRBV7-6 and TRBJ1-5, with a tentative D call TRBD1 (6 bases). The germline gives CDR1 SGHVS, CDR2 FNYEAQ. Trimming took 1 base from V and 1 from J, leaving 11 bases between them. The CDR3 loop spans 16 amino acids. In DNA form, the CDR3 reads TGTGCCAGCAGCTTAGGTACACAGGGAAGCAATCAGCCCCAGCATTTT. It is translated as CASSLGTQGSNQPQHF.

V and J are TRBV30 and TRBJ2-5, with 9 bases that match TRBD2. Losses at the gene ends were 0 bases for V and 4 bases for J; bases not matched to a gene: 6. The V gene's germline CDR1 is GTSNPN and CDR2 SVGIG (reference sequence). The CDR3 is 15 amino acids. CDR3 sequence reads: CAWSVLAGAGETQYF. The CDR3 DNA is TGTGCCTGGAGTGTATTAGCGGGAGCGGGAGAGACCCAGTACTTC. Filled out from reference TRBV30 and TRBJ2-5, the complete variable domain reads SQTIHQWPATLVQPVGSPLSLECTVEGTSNPNLYWYRQAAGRGLQLLFYSVGIGQISSEVPQNLSASRPQDRQFILSSKKLLLSDSGFYLCAWSVLAGAGETQYFGPGTRLLVL.

On this clone: A read error may produce the germline difference seen at one junction end. The V gene is TRBV6-1, the J gene TRBJ1-1; TRBD1 might be the D (6 bases). From germline, CDR1 is MNHNS and CDR2 SASEGT. The CDR3 loop spans 14 amino acids. CDR3 amino acids: CASSLQGGGTEASF. CDR3 coding DNA: TGTGCCAGCTCCCTACAGGGTGGAGGCACTGAAGCTTCCTTT.

The chain uses TRBV11-2 and TRBJ2-1, with 11 bases matching TRBD2. CDR3 size: 17 residues. Germline CDR1 and CDR2: SGHAT and FQNNGV. V shed 1 base, J shed 4 bases, and the junction held 6 bases outside the gene matches. CDR3 amino acids: CASSLVSGLAAYNEQFF. CDR3 DNA sequence: TGTGCCAGCAGCTTAGTTTCGGGACTAGCGGCGTACAATGAGCAGTTCTTC. The full variable domain, its missing parts supplied by reference TRBV11-2 and TRBJ2-1, is EAGVAQSPRYKIIEKRQSVAFWCNPISGHATLYWYQQILGQGPKLLIQFQNNGVVDDSQLPKDRFSAERLKGVDSTLKIQPAKLEDSAVYLCASSLVSGLAAYNEQFFGPGTRLTVL.

The V and J genes are TRBV12-5 and TRBJ2-2, with a possible D match to TRBD1 (6 bases). The length of the CDR3 is 16 residues. The germline V gene has CDR1 LGHNT and CDR2 FRNRAP. V lost 1 base and J lost 1, with 10 bases in between. The CDR3, as DNA: TGTGCTAGTGGTTTGGCCACAGGGTTGAACACCGGGGAGCTGTTTTTT. Translated, it gives CASGLATGLNTGELFF. The entire variable domain, with the rest obtained from reference TRBV12-5 and TRBJ2-2, is as follows: DARVTQTPRHKVTEMGQEVTMRCQPILGHNTVFWYRQTMMQGLELLAYFRNRAPLDDSGMPKDRFSAEMPDATLATLKIQPSEPRDSAVYFCASGLATGLNTGELFFGEGSRLTVL.

The CDR3 bases are TGTGCCAGCAGTGAGCGACAGTTCTATGGCTACACCTTC. This codes for CASSERQFYGYTF. The chain is built from TRBV2 and TRBJ1-2, with TRBD1 as a possible D gene (5 bases). The CDR3 consists of 13 residues. Trimming took 3 bases from V and 4 from J, leaving 9 bases between them. From germline, CDR1 is SNHLY and CDR2 FYNNEI.